These 28 T cell receptor beta chains share one sample of origin, sequenced in a study of cytomegalovirus exposure and HLA in healthy donors. Researchers ran the PCR with 60 Vbeta and 13 Jbeta primers. The data were produced by immunoSEQ multiplex PCR, yet TCRdb's version contains in-frame clones alone and is incomplete. The data contain approximately 93,000 clones, 70% to 80% of them singletons. The sequenced sample was PBMCs. Receptor source: a male donor in good health and CMV-seropositive.

The chain links TRBV7-6 to TRBJ2-5, with TRBD1 matching 8 bases. Germline V gene lookup returns CDR1 SGHVS and CDR2 FNYEAQ. The V and J ends lost 5 bases and 3 bases, in that order; junction bases with no gene match: 17. The CDR3 loop spans 18 amino acids. The CDR3 region is CASSLNSRGRGPKETQYF. In DNA form, the CDR3 reads TGTGCCAGCAGCCTAAACTCAAGAGGCAGGGGGCCGAAAGAGACCCAGTACTTC. Variable domain in full (rest from reference TRBV7-6 and TRBJ2-5): GAGVSQSPRYKVTKRGQDVALRCDPISGHVSLYWYRQALGQGPEFLTYFNYEAQQDKSGLPNDRFSAERPEGSISTLTIQRTEQRDSAMYRCASSLNSRGRGPKETQYFGPGTRLLVL.

About this clone: In the same sample, other DNA sequences code for this CDR3. The chain carries TRBV5-6 and TRBJ1-5, with 10 bases matching TRBD1. The V segment lost 4 bases and the J segment 6 bases; nucleotides outside the gene matches: 7. The CDR3 loop spans 15 amino acids. CDR1 and CDR2 from the germline V gene are SGHDT and YYEEEE. The chain's CDR3 is CASSLRTGGVQPQHF. The DNA of the CDR3 is TGTGCCAGCAGCCTCCGGACAGGGGGGGTTCAGCCCCAGCATTTT.

V and J are TRBV13 and TRBJ2-5; TRBD1 aligns across 10 bases. In germline, CDR1 is PRHDT, CDR2 FYEKMQ (reference sequence). Trimming at V came to 4 bases and at J to 3 bases, leaving 5 bases not matched to a gene. The CDR3 runs to 15 residues. CDR3 in amino acids: CASSYTGTGEETQYF. The CDR3 nucleotides read TGTGCCAGCAGCTACACCGGGACAGGGGAAGAGACCCAGTACTTC.

V gene TRBV9 combines with J gene TRBJ2-7, with D possibly being TRBD2 (5 bases). Germline V gene sequence: CDR1 SGDLS, CDR2 YYNGEE. CDR3 size: 15 residues. The germline V and J ends were trimmed by 0 bases and 6 bases, with 16 bases remaining between them. The CDR3 nucleotides read TGTGCCAGCAGCGTAGGGAGGCATGCGGTGGGCGAGCAGTACTTC. The encoded protein is CASSVGRHAVGEQYF. The full variable domain, completed using reference TRBV9 and TRBJ2-7, is DSGVTQTPKHLITATGQRVTLRCSPRSGDLSVYWYQQSLDQGLQFLIQYYNGEERAKGNILERFSAQQFPDLHSELNLSSLELGDSALYFCASSVGRHAVGEQYFGPGTRLTVT.

V and J are TRBV14 and TRBJ2-3, with D possibly TRBD1 on 5 matching bases. V was clipped by 4 bases and J by 3 bases, with 11 bases between them. CDR3 length: 14 residues. CDR1 is SGHDN, CDR2 FVKESK, per germline. DNA for the CDR3: TGTGCCAGCAGCCTTCGACAGCCGACAGATACGCAGTATTTT. Protein: CASSLRQPTDTQYF.

Points on this clone: Relative to the germline gene, one junction end is altered; a read error may explain this. The rearrangement links TRBV4-1 to TRBJ1-5, with 7 bases lining up with TRBD1. The CDR3 is made up of 17 amino acids. Germline V gene data show CDR1 as MGHRA and CDR2 as YSYEKL. This CDR3 reads CVSSQVGGGYSNQPQHF. The CDR3 nucleotides read TGCGTCAGCAGCCAAGTCGGAGGGGGCTATAGCAATCAGCCCCAGCATTTT.

The rearrangement uses TRBV19 and TRBJ1-2; 8 bases are shared with TRBD1. The junction had 6 bases not matched to a gene; V was cut back by 4 bases and J by 8 bases. The germline V gene has CDR1 LNHDA and CDR2 SQIVND (reference sequence). This CDR3 spans 13 amino acids. For the CDR3, the DNA is TGTGCCAGTAGTAGGGACAGGTCGGTGGGCTACACCTTC. Its translation is CASSRDRSVGYTF.

The gene calls are TRBV2 and TRBJ1-2; D unclear. Germline CDR1 reads SNHLY; CDR2 reads FYNNEI. The CDR3 runs to 14 residues. Trimming cost V 7 bases and J 8 bases, with 20 bases left between them. CDR3 nucleotide sequence: TGTGCCAGCAAAACAGAGAAGACCCCGGTCGGCTACACCTTC. Translating it yields CASKTEKTPVGYTF.

V gene TRBV2 combines with J gene TRBJ2-7; 8 positions match TRBD2. The germline CDR1 and CDR2 sequences are SNHLY and FYNNEI. CDR3 length equals 15 residues. J was trimmed by 5 bases and V by 4 bases; bases with no gene match: 10. CDR3 protein: CASSGKGTRGDEQYF. The CDR3 nucleotides are TGTGCCAGCAGTGGTAAAGGGACTAGAGGGGACGAGCAGTACTTC. Variable domain in full (rest from reference TRBV2 and TRBJ2-7): EPEVTQTPSHQVTQMGQEVILRCVPISNHLYFYWYRQILGQKVEFLVSFYNNEISEKSEIFDDQFSVERPDGSNFTLKIRSTKLEDSAMYFCASSGKGTRGDEQYFGPGTRLTVT.

This chain joins TRBV4-1 and TRBJ2-2; no clear D. Trimming removed 1 base from V and 8 bases from J, with 5 bases in between. The CDR3 is 12 amino acids. Germline CDR1 and CDR2: MGHRA and YSYEKL. The CDR3 protein is CASSQVIGELFF. CDR3 DNA sequence: TGCGCCAGCAGCCAAGTTATTGGGGAGCTGTTTTTT.

The CDR3 reads CASSLGTGGNQPQHF. CDR3 sequence (DNA): TGTGCCAGCAGTCTTGGGACAGGGGGCAATCAGCCCCAGCATTTT. The V and J genes are TRBV6-5 and TRBJ1-5; 10 nucleotides match TRBD1. The CDR3 is 15 residues long. V lost 5 bases, J lost 2 bases, and 3 bases stayed unmatched. Germline-derived CDR1 and CDR2 are MNHEY and SVGAGI.

This chain uses TRBV30 with TRBJ2-5; weak D call: TRBD2 (5 bases). This CDR3 has 13 amino acids. Germline CDR1 and CDR2: GTSNPN and SVGIG (reference sequence). V was clipped by 3 bases and J by 4 bases, with 12 bases between them. As DNA, the CDR3 is TGTGCCTGGAGATCTTGGACTCCAGAGACCCAGTACTTC. It specifies CAWRSWTPETQYF.

The chain links TRBV12-5 to TRBJ1-1; D is ambiguous. Germline loops: CDR1 LGHNT, CDR2 FRNRAP. The CDR3 totals 11 residues. The V and J ends lost 6 bases and 5 bases respectively, with 7 bases between them. The CDR3 coding sequence is TGTGCTAGTGGGATTCAGACTGAAGCTTTCTTT. It codes for CASGIQTEAFF.

The genes are TRBV18 and TRBJ2-7; weak D call: TRBD2 (6 bases). Per the germline V gene, CDR1 is KGHSH and CDR2 is LQKENI. The CDR3 spans 16 residues. Trimming stripped 6 bases from V and 4 bases from J, with 22 bases between. The CDR3 spells CASSHQTGVGGYEQYF. In DNA form, the CDR3 reads TGTGCCAGCTCGCACCAGACCGGGGTTGGGGGGTACGAGCAGTACTTC.

The J gene is TRBJ2-1, the V gene TRBV13; 7 bases are a match to TRBD1. Germline CDR1 PRHDT, CDR2 FYEKMQ (reference sequence). The ends lost 8 bases at V and 8 bases at J; junction bases unmatched: 9. The CDR3 contains 13 residues. CDR3 region: CASGRQGLHEQFF. CDR3 nucleotide sequence: TGTGCCAGCGGACGACAGGGATTACATGAGCAGTTCTTC.

CDR3 amino acids: CASSQTIAGGGADTQYF. The CDR3 coding sequence is TGCGCCAGCAGTCAGACAATAGCGGGGGGCGGAGCAGATACGCAGTATTTT. The chain recombines TRBV23-1 with TRBJ2-3; 10 positions match TRBD2. TRBV23-1 qualifies as an ORF whose function is uncertain. This CDR3 spans 17 amino acids. The V segment lost 3 bases and the J segment 4 bases; nucleotides outside the gene matches: 10.

The CDR3 DNA reads TGTGCCAGCAGCGGAAGCGGGGGCTTGAACACCGGGGAGCTGTTTTTT. This sequence encodes CASSGSGGLNTGELFF. The V call is TRBV9, the J call TRBJ2-2; 8 nucleotides line up with TRBD2. The J segment lost 1 base and the V segment lost 3 bases, leaving 5 bases of the junction unmatched. There are 16 residues in the CDR3. The germline V gene encodes CDR1 SGDLS and CDR2 YYNGEE.

The V and J genes are TRBV29-1 and TRBJ2-5; 13 bases are shared with TRBD2. There are 13 residues in the CDR3. The ends lost 6 bases at V and 4 bases at J; junction bases unmatched: 2. Germline V CDR1 and CDR2: SQVTM, ANQGSEA. The chain's CDR3 is CSVRLAGGETQYF. CDR3 bases: TGCAGCGTCCGACTAGCGGGGGGAGAGACCCAGTACTTC.

The genes are TRBV5-1 and TRBJ2-5; 7 bases are a match to TRBD1. J lost 4 bases, V lost 0 bases, and 3 bases had no gene match. Germline V gives CDR1 SGHRS, CDR2 YFSETQ. The length of the CDR3 is 14 residues. Here the CDR3 reads CASSLEAGGETQYF. The CDR3 coding sequence is TGCGCCAGCAGCTTGGAGGCAGGGGGAGAGACCCAGTACTTC. The variable domain in full, completed from reference TRBV5-1 and TRBJ2-5, reads KAGVTQTPRYLIKTRGQQVTLSCSPISGHRSVSWYQQTPGQGLQFLFEYFSETQRNKGNFPGRFSGRQFSNSRSEMNVSTLELGDSALYLCASSLEAGGETQYFGPGTRLLVL.

V usage is TRBV6-6 and J usage is TRBJ1-2; D possibly corresponds to TRBD1 (5 bases). The CDR3 spans 15 residues. The germline V gene has CDR1 MNHNY and CDR2 SVGAGI (reference sequence). V was cut by 7 bases and J by 5 bases, with 20 bases left in between. The CDR3 loop reads CASKQTTDGVYGYTF. In DNA, the CDR3 is TGTGCCAGCAAACAGACGACAGACGGTGTATATGGCTACACCTTC.

V usage is TRBV30 and J usage is TRBJ1-4; D is uncertain. This CDR3 is built from 15 residues. Trimming cost V 3 bases and J 7 bases, with 18 bases left between them. Germline-derived CDR1 and CDR2 are GTSNPN and SVGIG (reference sequence). The CDR3 region is CAWSPGSGYSEKLFF. The CDR3 DNA follows: TGTGCCTGGAGCCCCGGGTCGGGGTACAGTGAAAAACTGTTTTTT.

The CDR3 sequence: CAWGSGLPSNEQFF. CDR3 bases: TGTGCCTGGGGGTCAGGGTTACCGTCCAATGAGCAGTTCTTC. The chain has TRBV30 and TRBJ2-1, with TRBD1 as a possible D gene (5 bases). The CDR3 spans 14 residues. CDR1 is GTSNPN and CDR2 is SVGIG in the germline V gene (reference sequence). Trimming removed 5 bases from V and 6 bases from J, with 17 bases in between.

The J gene is TRBJ1-2, the V gene TRBV11-3, with 9 positions matching TRBD1. The J segment lost 7 bases and the V segment lost 5 bases, leaving 5 bases of the junction unmatched. The CDR3 contains 13 residues. CDR1 and CDR2 from the germline V gene are SGHNT and YENEEA. CDR3 nucleotides: TGTGCCAGCAGCCGGGACAGGGAATTTGGCTACACCTTC. Protein sequence: CASSRDREFGYTF.

The J gene is TRBJ2-2, the V gene TRBV5-4; 12 bases agree with TRBD2. The germline V gene has CDR1 SGHNT and CDR2 YYREEE (reference sequence). The CDR3 sequence is 16 residues long. The trim removed 4 bases at V and 3 bases at J, leaving 4 bases unmatched. CDR3 DNA: TGTGCCAGCAGCCCGACTAGCGGGGGCTACACCGGGGAGCTGTTTTTT. As protein: CASSPTSGGYTGELFF.

The J gene is TRBJ2-2, the V gene TRBV19; the D is unclear. The CDR3 runs 15 residues. Per germline, CDR1 LNHDA and CDR2 SQIVND (reference sequence). The germline V and J ends were trimmed by 5 bases and 6 bases, with 16 bases remaining between them. The CDR3 spells CASSSGARVAGELFF. CDR3 sequence (DNA): TGTGCCAGTAGTTCTGGTGCTCGGGTCGCCGGGGAGCTGTTTTTT. The variable domain in full, completed from reference TRBV19 and TRBJ2-2, reads DGGITQSPKYLFRKEGQNVTLSCEQNLNHDAMYWYRQDPGQGLRLIYYSQIVNDFQKGDIAEGYSVSREKKESFPLTVTSAQKNPTAFYLCASSSGARVAGELFFGEGSRLTVL.

This clone occurred once. This chain uses TRBV6-5 with TRBJ1-2; 7 nucleotides match TRBD1. V was pared by 6 bases and J by 0 bases, with 7 bases of the junction left unmatched. This CDR3 comprises 15 residues. The V gene's germline CDR1 is MNHEY and CDR2 SVGAGI. CDR3 sequence (DNA): TGTGCCAGCAGACCGGCCGGACAGGCTAACTATGGCTACACCTTC. It specifies CASRPAGQANYGYTF.

This sequence joins TRBV27 and TRBJ2-7, with TRBD1 as a possible D gene (5 bases). The CDR3 covers 15 residues. The V end lost 3 bases, the J end lost 2 bases, and 14 bases lay between the germline ends. The V gene's germline CDR1 is MNHEY and CDR2 SMNVEV (reference sequence). The CDR3 here is CASSFGRVGAYEQYF. The CDR3 coding sequence is TGTGCCAGCAGTTTCGGCAGGGTTGGGGCCTACGAGCAGTACTTC.

The V gene is TRBV30, the J gene TRBJ1-5; the D is unclear. This CDR3 is built from 13 residues. The V gene's germline CDR1 is GTSNPN and CDR2 SVGIG (reference sequence). Trimming took 5 bases from V and 1 from J, leaving 9 bases between them. The CDR3 DNA follows: TGTGCCTGGGCCGGTCGGAGCAATCAGCCCCAGCATTTT. It translates to CAWAGRSNQPQHF. Using reference TRBV30 and TRBJ1-5 for the parts outside the CDR3, the full variable domain is SQTIHQWPATLVQPVGSPLSLECTVEGTSNPNLYWYRQAAGRGLQLLFYSVGIGQISSEVPQNLSASRPQDRQFILSSKKLLLSDSGFYLCAWAGRSNQPQHFGDGTRLSIL.